The next 31 T cell receptor beta chains were all read from a single sample in a study of regulatory T cells in long-lasting Graves disease. HTBI primers from iRepertoire and Arm-PCR of CDR3 regions yielded the TCR beta libraries. Each CDR3 protein is one row after TCRdb ran MiXCR on the multiplex PCR reads. Here the sample spans roughly 410,000 distinct CDR3 sequences, around 16% being singletons. Time point: newly diagnosed GD, antithyroid drugs for less than 3 months. From RNA extracted from PBMCs, the TCR library was made. The same sample was also studied in work on T cells in Graves' hyperthyroidism and ophthalmopathy.

The material was peripheral blood mononuclear cells (PBMCs), obtained at new diagnosis, from a patient treated with antithyroid drugs. These receptors all stem from a woman aged 40 to 50 with Graves disease.

This clonotype turned up a few times. V gene TRBV5-1 combines with J gene TRBJ2-3; the D gene is possibly TRBD2 (6 bases). The germline V gene encodes CDR1 SGHRS and CDR2 YFSETQ. Deletions cut 0 bases from V and 0 bases from J, with 11 bases between. This CDR3 is 16 amino acids long. CDR3 protein: CASSLAGAGSTDTQYF. The CDR3 DNA is TGCGCCAGCAGCTTGGCAGGTGCGGGAAGCACAGATACGCAGTATTTT.

Many counts were recorded for this clonotype. The chain is built from TRBV7-8 and TRBJ1-1, with TRBD1 as a possible D gene (5 bases). Germline V gives CDR1 SGHVS, CDR2 FQNEAQ. Between the trimmed V and J ends, which lost 5 bases and 2 bases, there was a span of 15 bases. CDR3 length: 15 amino acids. The CDR3 here is CASSLGTRGNTEAFF. CDR3 in DNA: TGTGCCAGCAGCCTTGGGACTCGGGGAAACACTGAAGCTTTCTTT.

This clonotype appeared a few times. This chain joins TRBV5-6 and TRBJ2-2; D remains ambiguous. This CDR3 is built from 15 residues. Germline-derived CDR1 and CDR2 are SGHDT and YYEEEE. The V end was cut by 2 bases, the J end by 5 bases, with 13 bases between. The CDR3 coding sequence is TGTGCCAGCAGCTTCGACGACCCCGGGACCGGGGAGCTGTTTTTT. Encoded protein: CASSFDDPGTGELFF.

The chain links TRBV5-1 to TRBJ2-7, with D possibly TRBD1 on 5 matching bases. In germline, CDR1 is SGHRS, CDR2 YFSETQ. The CDR3 is 13 amino acids. Between the trimmed V and J ends, which lost 0 bases and 10 bases, there was a span of 14 bases. CDR3: CASSLGGASPQYF. The CDR3 DNA sequence: TGCGCCAGCAGCTTGGGGGGCGCCAGCCCACAGTACTTC.

This clonotype was seen many times. The rearrangement uses TRBV14 and TRBJ2-1; 10 positions agree with TRBD2. J gave up 2 bases and V 4 bases, and 8 bases lay outside the gene matches. Per germline, CDR1 SGHDN and CDR2 FVKESK. The CDR3 contains 17 residues. The CDR3 region has the DNA TGTGCCAGCAGCCCTTTCATAGCGGGAGGCCCCTACAATGAGCAGTTCTTC. This gives the protein CASSPFIAGGPYNEQFF.

This chain connects TRBV19 to TRBJ1-5; possibly TRBD1 for D (5 bases). The germline gives CDR1 LNHDA, CDR2 SQIVND (reference sequence). V lost 7 bases, J lost 2 bases, and 15 bases lay in between. The CDR3 consists of 15 residues. In DNA form, the CDR3 reads TGTGCCAGTACCCAACCCGGGGACGGCAATCAGCCCCAGCATTTT. Translating it yields CASTQPGDGNQPQHF.

On this clonotype: This may stem from a read error, because a much larger clone lies one nucleotide away. The chain carries TRBV6-2 or TRBV6-3 and TRBJ2-3, with D perhaps matching TRBD2 (7 bases). The J call may be incorrect, as the DNA end agrees better with TRBJ2-5. Germline V lookup: CDR1 MNHEY, CDR2 SVGEGT. The CDR3 sequence is 15 residues long. The CDR3 sequence is CASSYEGRGGGDQYF. CDR3 in DNA: TGTGCCAGCAGTTACGAGGGCAGGGGAGGGGGGGACCAGTACTTC.

This clonotype has ten or more counts. The chain has TRBV29-1 and TRBJ1-2; 8 nucleotides agree with TRBD1. This CDR3 is built from 14 residues. Germline assignment: CDR1 SQVTM and CDR2 ANQGSEA. V shed 4 bases and J 5 bases; nucleotides not matched to a gene: 9. The CDR3 DNA follows: TGCAGCGTTGTTTCCACGGACAGGGAATATGGCTACACCTTC. It encodes CSVVSTDREYGYTF.

Only a few counts were recorded for this clonotype. The gene calls are TRBV20-1 and TRBJ2-7; D might be TRBD1 (6 bases). V was cut by 0 bases and J by 6 bases, with 15 bases left in between. Germline values: CDR1 DFQATT, CDR2 SNEGSKA (reference sequence). The CDR3 is 14 residues long. The CDR3 sequence is CSARDGKGGFEQYF. The CDR3 region has the DNA TGCAGTGCTAGAGATGGGAAAGGGGGATTCGAGCAGTACTTC.

The chain links TRBV25-1 to TRBJ1-1; D possibly corresponds to TRBD1 (5 bases). CDR1 MGHDK and CDR2 SYGVNS come from the germline V gene. CDR3 length: 15 amino acids. V lost 1 base to trimming and J lost 5 bases, with 14 bases between them. CDR3 amino acids: CASSEWAGRVTEAFF. CDR3 nucleotide sequence: TGTGCCAGCAGTGAATGGGCAGGGCGGGTTACTGAAGCTTTCTTT.

The table lists this clonotype with many counts. The chain recombines TRBV5-1 with TRBJ1-1; D is possibly TRBD1 (5 bases). Germline CDR1 reads SGHRS; CDR2 reads YFSETQ. The CDR3 contains 18 residues. V was trimmed by 0 bases and J by 3 bases, leaving 21 bases between them. DNA of the CDR3: TGCGCCAGCAGCTTGGCCTCAGGGAGTAGACGAAGGGACACTGAAGCTTTCTTT. Protein: CASSLASGSRRRDTEAFF.

The chain recombines TRBV19 with TRBJ2-1; 7 nucleotides line up with TRBD2. CDR1 is LNHDA, CDR2 SQIVND, per germline (reference sequence). This CDR3 spans 15 amino acids. The junction had 8 bases not matched to a gene; V was cut back by 4 bases and J by 5 bases. CDR3 nucleotides: TGTGCCAGTAGTAGTCTACGGGAGGTACACAATGAGCAGTTCTTC. This gives the protein CASSSLREVHNEQFF.

The chain employs TRBV11-3 and TRBJ2-1, with 8 nucleotides matching TRBD1. Germline V CDR1 and CDR2: SGHNT, YENEEA. This CDR3 comprises 14 residues. V was clipped by 7 bases and J by 5 bases; unmatched bases: 7. CDR3 sequence: CASTRGQVDNEQFF. CDR3 nucleotide sequence: TGTGCCAGCACAAGGGGACAGGTAGACAATGAGCAGTTCTTC. Full variable domain (outside the CDR3, taken from reference TRBV11-3 and TRBJ2-1): EAGVVQSPRYKIIEKKQPVAFWCNPISGHNTLYWYLQNLGQGPELLIRYENEEAVDDSQLPKDRFSAERLKGVDSTLKIQPAELGDSAVYLCASTRGQVDNEQFFGPGTRLTVL.

V usage is TRBV20-1 and J usage is TRBJ1-2; the match to TRBD1 covers 7 bases. The CDR3 covers 15 residues. From germline, CDR1 is DFQATT and CDR2 SNEGSKA (reference sequence). V dropped 6 bases and J dropped 0; count of bases not matched to a gene: 10. The CDR3 nucleotides are TGCAGTGCCCCAGGGACAGCCGGACCTAACTATGGCTACACCTTC. Protein sequence: CSAPGTAGPNYGYTF.

The chain's CDR3 is CATSDSRGLNTEAFF. As DNA, the CDR3 is TGTGCCACCAGTGATTCCCGAGGGTTGAACACTGAAGCTTTCTTT. The chain carries TRBV24-1 and TRBJ1-1; D unresolved. The germline CDR1 and CDR2 sequences are KGHDR and SFDVKD. The ends were cut back, 2 bases at V and 0 bases at J, with 9 bases in the middle. The CDR3 extends over 15 amino acids.

This clonotype was seen repeatedly, ten times or more. V gene TRBV5-1 combines with J gene TRBJ2-6; tentatively, D is TRBD1 or TRBD2 (5 bases each). The CDR3 sequence is 17 residues long. V was pared by 0 bases and J by 0 bases, with 10 bases between. Germline assignment: CDR1 SGHRS and CDR2 YFSETQ. The CDR3 DNA reads as TGCGCCAGCAGCTTGGTGGGACGAAACTCTGGGGCCAACGTCCTGACTTTC. Amino acids: CASSLVGRNSGANVLTF.

The rearrangement links TRBV5-4 to TRBJ1-2; no reliable D call. Germline CDR1 SGHNT, CDR2 YYREEE (reference sequence). The CDR3 consists of 14 residues. V was pared by 1 base and J by 2 bases, with 9 bases between. The DNA of the CDR3 is TGTGCCAGCAGCTTGATCGGAGTAAACTATGGCTACACCTTC. Translating gives CASSLIGVNYGYTF.

The rearrangement uses TRBV20-1 and TRBJ2-7; 8 nucleotides match TRBD2. The CDR3 has 15 residues. From germline, CDR1 is DFQATT and CDR2 SNEGSKA (reference sequence). The V segment lost 1 base and the J segment 2 bases; nucleotides outside the gene matches: 7. The CDR3 is CSARGSGSLAYEQYF. Here the CDR3 DNA reads TGCAGTGCTAGAGGGAGCGGGAGCTTAGCCTACGAGCAGTACTTC.

The table lists this clonotype with many counts. V gene TRBV3-1 combines with J gene TRBJ2-1, with D tentatively TRBD1 (5 bases). V lost 6 bases, J lost 9 bases, and 9 bases lay in between. Germline-derived CDR1 and CDR2 are LGHDT and YNNKEL (reference sequence). This CDR3 is 11 amino acids long. The DNA for the CDR3 is TGTGCCAGCAGTTTCACAGGTGAGCAGTTCTTC. It codes for CASSFTGEQFF.

This clonotype has a count of ten or more. A read error may produce the germline difference seen at one junction end. The V call is TRBV5-1, the J call TRBJ2-7; D is undetermined. The CDR3 loop spans 12 amino acids. Germline-derived CDR1 and CDR2 are SGHRS and YFSETQ. This CDR3 reads CASTGTSYEQYF. In DNA form, the CDR3 reads TGTGCCAGCACCGGTACCTCCTACGAGCAGTACTTC.

This chain joins TRBV18 and TRBJ2-7; the D gene is possibly TRBD2 (6 bases). Germline V gene sequence: CDR1 KGHSH, CDR2 LQKENI. There are 14 residues in the CDR3. Trimming cost V 2 bases and J 2 bases, with 10 bases left between them. CDR3 coding DNA: TGTGCCAGCTCACCAGGGACTCGCCCCTACGAGCAGTACTTC. It encodes CASSPGTRPYEQYF.

About this clonotype itself: This likely came from a read error, as a far larger clone is one base away. The CDR3 DNA reads as TGTGTCAGCAGCTTAGAAGGATCGAACACTGAAGCTTTCTTT. Protein: CVSSLEGSNTEAFF. The genes are TRBV9 and TRBJ1-1; D is ambiguous. Looked up from germline, CDR1 is SGDLS and CDR2 is YYNGEE. The CDR3 totals 14 residues.

V and J are TRBV24-1 and TRBJ2-3; D is unclear. The CDR3 is 15 amino acids. Trimming removed 2 bases from V and 2 bases from J, with 10 bases in between. The germline gives CDR1 KGHDR, CDR2 SFDVKD. In nucleotides, the CDR3 is TGTGCCACCAGTGATTCTCCTTGGATCACAGATACGCAGTATTTT. Translating gives CATSDSPWITDTQYF.

This clonotype was recorded many times. The chain couples TRBV11-3 to TRBJ2-3; no definite D call. This CDR3 comprises 12 residues. The V gene lost 5 bases and the J gene lost 3 bases, with 6 bases spanning the gap. Germline loops: CDR1 SGHNT, CDR2 YENEEA. The DNA for the CDR3 is TGTGCCAGCAGCCTCAGAACAGATACGCAGTATTTT. As protein: CASSLRTDTQYF.

This clonotype appeared many times. The chain has TRBV18 and TRBJ2-3; D perhaps matches TRBD2 (5 bases). The germline CDR1 and CDR2 sequences are KGHSH and LQKENI. Between the trimmed V and J ends, which lost 8 bases and 3 bases, there was a span of 9 bases. CDR3 length: 12 residues. CDR3 bases: TGTGCCAGCGAGGGAACAACAGATACGCAGTATTTT. Translated: CASEGTTDTQYF. Full variable domain (outside the CDR3, taken from reference TRBV18 and TRBJ2-3): NAGVMQNPRHLVRRRGQEARLRCSPMKGHSHVYWYRQLPEEGLKFMVYLQKENIIDESGMPKERFSAEFPKEGPSILRIQQVVRGDSAAYFCASEGTTDTQYFGPGTRLTVL.

This clonotype was picked up many times. The chain links TRBV30 to TRBJ1-2; D possibly corresponds to TRBD1 (5 bases). V dropped 2 bases and J dropped 6 bases, with 19 bases sitting between them. This CDR3 is built from 15 residues. The V gene's germline CDR1 is GTSNPN and CDR2 SVGIG (reference sequence). The CDR3 region has the DNA TGTGCCTGGAGTTATTCGGGACCGGGGTACGATGGCTACACCTTC. This gives the protein CAWSYSGPGYDGYTF.

The CDR3 protein is CASVLNTEAFF. CDR3 in DNA: TGTGCCAGCGTACTGAACACTGAAGCTTTCTTT. This chain joins TRBV2 and TRBJ1-1; D is ambiguous. Per germline, CDR1 SNHLY and CDR2 FYNNEI. The CDR3 has 11 residues. Deletions cut 8 bases from V and 0 bases from J, with 4 bases between. Using reference TRBV2 and TRBJ1-1 for the parts outside the CDR3, the full variable domain is EPEVTQTPSHQVTQMGQEVILRCVPISNHLYFYWYRQILGQKVEFLVSFYNNEISEKSEIFDDQFSVERPDGSNFTLKIRSTKLEDSAMYFCASVLNTEAFFGQGTRLTVV.

The table lists this clonotype with many counts. The chain is built from TRBV12-3 or TRBV12-4 and TRBJ1-1; 10 positions agree with TRBD1. Unmatched junction bases numbered 8, after V lost 7 bases and J lost 0 bases. The CDR3 covers 16 residues. CDR3 in amino acids: CASTHRTGGMNTEAFF. CDR3 bases: TGTGCCAGCACCCACAGGACAGGGGGGATGAACACTGAAGCTTTCTTT.

This chain links TRBV28 with TRBJ1-2; unclear D gene. The CDR3 runs to 12 residues. V was pared by 3 bases and J by 2 bases, with 4 bases between. Germline CDR1 reads MDHEN; CDR2 reads SYDVKM. The CDR3 DNA reads TGTGCCAGCAGTTTTGTAAACTATGGCTACACCTTC. This codes for CASSFVNYGYTF.

This clonotype has at least ten counts. The chain combines TRBV11-2 with TRBJ2-5; D unclear. The V gene lost 5 bases and the J gene lost 0 bases, with 10 bases spanning the gap. Germline lookup yields CDR1 SGHAT and CDR2 FQNNGV. This CDR3 region has 14 residues. CDR3 protein: CASSPTWHQETQYF. CDR3 coding DNA: TGTGCCAGCAGCCCGACCTGGCACCAAGAGACCCAGTACTTC.

This clonotype came up many times. This chain links TRBV24-1 with TRBJ1-1; a possible D gene is TRBD1 (6 bases). In germline, CDR1 is KGHDR, CDR2 SFDVKD. This CDR3 comprises 16 residues. The V end lost 7 bases, the J end lost 1 base, and 18 bases lay between the germline ends. CDR3 coding DNA: TGTGCCACCAGCGGGAGGACAGCCTTCGGGAACACTGAAGCTTTCTTT. Its protein is CATSGRTAFGNTEAFF.